This T cell receptor beta chain stems from a study of regulatory T cells in long-lasting Graves disease (dated by TCRdb to the early 2020s). About the full investigation: Patients with newly diagnosed Graves' disease had been on antithyroid drugs for under 3 months. The study was conducted in China and was registered as a clinical trial. A total of around 35 samples underwent TCR sequencing: around 13 from persistent and some 20 from newly diagnosed Graves' disease patients. Peripheral blood TCR sequencing and RNA sequencing compared persistent Graves' disease patients with newly diagnosed Graves' disease patients. What the work shows at the level of the full study, not this receptor alone: As a limitation, the authors acknowledged that the small sample size may reduce accuracy. Lower TCR Shannon entropy and fewer highly expanded clones were observed in persistent Graves' disease patients than in newly diagnosed patients, which suggested clonal expansion. A larger number of public clonotypes was shared among persistent patients (around 3,000) than among newly diagnosed patients (approximately 1,000). The study examined only peripheral blood because the primary lesion, thyroid tissue, could not be accessed. Sequencing and analysis were limited to the TCR beta chain.

The method behind the library was multiplex PCR. Sequencing took place on an Illumina HiSeq 4000. To build TCR beta libraries, CDR3 regions were amplified by Arm-PCR using iRepertoire HTBI primers. Before sequencing, the PCR products underwent gel purification. The paper's data handling went like this. Gene usage analysis of CDR3 amino acid clonotypes relied on the 62 TRBV and around 14 TRBJ segments identified across samples. COPE and FqMerger were used to merge filtered high-quality paired reads into contigs. BLAST was used to align contigs to IMGT TRBV, TRBD and TRBJ reference genes, with CDR3 defined following IMGT. Any clonotype with a frequency above 0.1% was classified as a highly expanded clone. Shannon entropy was used to measure repertoire diversity, and the Gini coefficient was used to measure V-J evenness. A clonotype found in more than one individual was treated as public. TCRdb reprocessing: public reads trimmed at Q25 with fastp, clones called with MiXCR, in-frame beta chains kept. Every CDR3 protein is listed once, alongside the most common genes and DNA of its rows. V and J calls and clone size were set by TCRdb, not the authors. The sample data list a few hundred thousand distinct CDR3 sequences, and roughly 14% of these were observed just once. About 10% of the sample is held by the ten biggest clonotypes.

This clonotype was observed at least ten times. Its antigen remains undetermined. Base qualities are not recorded, but no much larger clone differs from it by a single base. The time point label on this specimen signifies: newly diagnosed GD, antithyroid drugs for less than 3 months. RNA was extracted from PBMCs in TRIzol for both TCR sequencing and RNA sequencing. The diagnosis of Graves' disease followed American Thyroid Association guidelines. Patients were recruited from an endocrinology department in Xi'an, China. Each patient gave approximately 8.8 milliliters of peripheral blood, collected in an EDTA anticoagulant tube. Ficoll Paque Plus density gradient separation was used to isolate PBMCs, and no further T cell sorting was performed. RNA quality was checked with an Agilent 2100 Bioanalyzer and agarose gel, and concentration with a NanoDrop 2000. The same sample was also used in a study of T cells in Graves' hyperthyroidism and ophthalmopathy. The other study reports the following: Stable Graves' hyperthyroidism was defined as the absence of progression to ophthalmopathy over 18 months of follow-up. The hyperthyroidism patients were between 18 and 65 years old and newly diagnosed, with a disease duration of less than 2 months. The study excluded patients with uncontrolled infections, other autoimmune diseases, pregnancy or lactation. Diagnoses were based on clinical symptoms, serum thyroxine and TRAb, thyroid ultrasound and orbital computed tomography. The first round of RT-PCR for the TCR CDR3 was performed with the HTBI primer set and the Qiagen OneStep RT-PCR kit. Most expanded thyroid clonotypes (frequency above 0.001) were also found in blood, which suggests that blood repertoires may mirror thyroid immune responses. A 13 V-J signature model separated ophthalmopathy from stable hyperthyroidism, with around 91% sensitivity and approximately 81% specificity in cross-validation and 80%/75% in testing. In validation, the model predicted progression to ophthalmopathy a median of roughly 6.2 months before onset, with over 60% sensitivity and just under 75% specificity. TCR V-J signatures able to tell the groups apart were searched for in a discovery cohort of 90 to 100 patients, of whom about 40 had Graves' ophthalmopathy and roughly 59 had stable Graves' hyperthyroidism. An independent validation cohort of fewer than 20 hyperthyroidism patients and approximately 15 patients who later progressed to ophthalmopathy tested prospective prediction of ophthalmopathy. The roughly 100 discovery patients were divided at random into training and test sets in a 7:3 ratio. In six Graves' hyperthyroidism patients, the study also compared T-cell repertoires from thyroid tissue with T-cell repertoires from blood. Once sampling was done, hyperthyroidism patients were given methimazole at a starting dose of 30 mg daily, whereas ophthalmopathy patients were given high-dose intravenous methylprednisolone. A second multiplex PCR round built the libraries, followed by size selection and purification. Sequencing of the libraries was done on an Illumina HiSeq2000 using paired-end 100 bp reads. Raw data were processed with SOAPnuke, discarding reads with adapters, uncalled bases, mean Phred below 15, or no exact constant-primer or identifier match. COPE v1.2.5 was used to merge the high-quality paired reads, and each unique nucleotide sequence was defined as a clonotype. MiTCR v1.1 was used to align clonotypes to the IMGT TRBV, TRBD and TRBJ reference segments. Analysis was restricted to V-J combinations with a frequency above 0.0001, which covered roughly 99% of repertoires. A TCS score was defined as the ratio between F50 (clonal expansion) and ExV (chaos), using BLOSUM62-based TCRdist between CDR3 peptides within each V-J. Welch's t-statistics and random forest reduced 450 to 600 V-J features to some 14, which were used in a naive Bayes classifier (R e1071). Sample size was not statistically predetermined, and investigators were not blinded to group allocation. The paper describes TCR Vbeta CDR3 sequencing of 120 to 150 peripheral blood samples, made up of 43 ophthalmopathy patients, roughly 72 hyperthyroidism patients and some 17 progressor patients.

The source of this sequence is a man aged 30 to 45 with Graves disease. Donor details come from another sample of the same person, matched by shared clones. Sequenced here: peripheral blood mononuclear cells (PBMCs), sampled at new diagnosis, from a patient treated with antithyroid drugs.

The sequence in DNA is TGCGCCAGCAGCCCTCTCGTGTTGGAATGGTTCTTC. The translation is CASSPLVLEWFF. The chain joins TRBV5-1 to TRBJ2-1; the D gene is unclear. From the germline V gene, CDR1 is SGHRS and CDR2 is YFSETQ. The CDR3 starts with the cysteine, ends with the phenylalanine, and has 12 residues. Only the CDR3 portion is preserved as DNA: 36 bases, with reading frame beginning at the first base. Trimming costs V 4 bases and J 15 bases, and their ends lie 17 bases apart.